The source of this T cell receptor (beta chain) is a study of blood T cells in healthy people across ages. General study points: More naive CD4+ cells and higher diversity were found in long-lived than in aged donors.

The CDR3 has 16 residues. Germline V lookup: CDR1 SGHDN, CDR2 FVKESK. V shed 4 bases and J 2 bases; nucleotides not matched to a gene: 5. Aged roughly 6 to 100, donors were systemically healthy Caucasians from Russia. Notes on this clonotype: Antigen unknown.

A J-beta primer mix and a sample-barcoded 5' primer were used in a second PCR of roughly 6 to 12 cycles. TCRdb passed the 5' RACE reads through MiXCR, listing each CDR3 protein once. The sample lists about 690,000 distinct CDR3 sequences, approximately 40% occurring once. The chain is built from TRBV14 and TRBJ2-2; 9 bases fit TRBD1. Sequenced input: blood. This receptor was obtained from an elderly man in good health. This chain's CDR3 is CASSRQTGGNTGELFF. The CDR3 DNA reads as TGTGCCAGCAGCCGTCAGACAGGGGGAAACACCGGGGAGCTGTTTTTT.